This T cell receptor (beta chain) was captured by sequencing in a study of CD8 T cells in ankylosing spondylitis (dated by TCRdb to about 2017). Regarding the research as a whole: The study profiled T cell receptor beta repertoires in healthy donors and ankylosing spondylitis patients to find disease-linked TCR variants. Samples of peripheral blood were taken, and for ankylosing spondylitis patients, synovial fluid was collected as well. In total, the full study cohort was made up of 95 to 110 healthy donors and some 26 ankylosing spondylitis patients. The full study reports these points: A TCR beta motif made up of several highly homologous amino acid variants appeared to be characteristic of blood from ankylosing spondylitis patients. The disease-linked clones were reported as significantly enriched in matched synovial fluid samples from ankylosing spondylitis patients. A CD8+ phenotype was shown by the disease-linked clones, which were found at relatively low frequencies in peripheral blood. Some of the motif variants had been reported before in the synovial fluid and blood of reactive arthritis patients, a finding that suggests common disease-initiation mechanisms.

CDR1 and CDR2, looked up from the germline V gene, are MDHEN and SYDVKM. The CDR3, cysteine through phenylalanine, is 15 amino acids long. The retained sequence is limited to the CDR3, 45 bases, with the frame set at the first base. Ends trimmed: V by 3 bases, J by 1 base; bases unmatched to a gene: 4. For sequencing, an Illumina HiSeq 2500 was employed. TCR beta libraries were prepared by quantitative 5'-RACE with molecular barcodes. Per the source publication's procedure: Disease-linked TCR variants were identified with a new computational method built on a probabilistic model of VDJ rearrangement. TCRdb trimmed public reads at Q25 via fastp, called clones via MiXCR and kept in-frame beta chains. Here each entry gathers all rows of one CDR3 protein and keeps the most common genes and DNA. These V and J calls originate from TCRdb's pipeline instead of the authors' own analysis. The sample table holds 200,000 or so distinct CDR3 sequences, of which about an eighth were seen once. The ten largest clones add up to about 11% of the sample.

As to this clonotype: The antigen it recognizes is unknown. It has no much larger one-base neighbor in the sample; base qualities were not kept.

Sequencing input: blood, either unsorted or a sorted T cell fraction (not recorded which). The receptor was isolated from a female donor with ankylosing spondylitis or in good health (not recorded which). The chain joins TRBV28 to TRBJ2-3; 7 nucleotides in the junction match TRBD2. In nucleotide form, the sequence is TGTGCCAGCAGTTTCTCGGCGGGAGGCACAGATACGCAGTATTTT. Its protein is CASSFSAGGTDTQYF.